This T cell receptor (beta chain) was sequenced during a study of cytomegalovirus exposure and HLA in healthy donors. With 60 Vbeta and 13 Jbeta primers, the PCR was carried out. Profiled with immunoSEQ multiplex PCR; TCRdb holds only in-frame clones, not every one. The table lists some 20,000 clones, 75% of them singletons. This clone appeared a single time. This CDR3 has 14 amino acids. Germline CDR1 reads SGHTA; CDR2 reads FQGTGA. The V end was cut by 2 bases, the J end by 2 bases, with 10 bases between. The source of this sequence is a man aged 18 to 30 in good health and CMV-seronegative. Source material: PBMCs. This chain joins TRBV7-3 and TRBJ2-7, with D perhaps matching TRBD2 (6 bases). This CDR3 is CASSLLGGAYEQYF. CDR3 nucleotide sequence: TGTGCCAGCAGCTTATTGGGGGGAGCCTACGAGCAGTACTTC.